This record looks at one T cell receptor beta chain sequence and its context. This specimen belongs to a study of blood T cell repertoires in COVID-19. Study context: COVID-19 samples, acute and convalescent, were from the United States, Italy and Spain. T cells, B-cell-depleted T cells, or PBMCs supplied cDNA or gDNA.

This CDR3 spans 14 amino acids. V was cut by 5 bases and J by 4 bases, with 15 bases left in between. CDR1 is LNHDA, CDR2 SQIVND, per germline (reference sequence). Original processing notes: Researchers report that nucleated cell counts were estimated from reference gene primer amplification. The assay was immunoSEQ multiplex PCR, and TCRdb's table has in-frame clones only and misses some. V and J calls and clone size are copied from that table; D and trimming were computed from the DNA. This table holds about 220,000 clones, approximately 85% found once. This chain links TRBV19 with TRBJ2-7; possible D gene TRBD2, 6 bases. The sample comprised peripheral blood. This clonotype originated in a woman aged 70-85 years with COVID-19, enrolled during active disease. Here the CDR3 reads CASSASGTRYEQYF. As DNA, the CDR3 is TGTGCCAGTAGTGCCTCCGGGACTCGGTACGAGCAGTACTTC.